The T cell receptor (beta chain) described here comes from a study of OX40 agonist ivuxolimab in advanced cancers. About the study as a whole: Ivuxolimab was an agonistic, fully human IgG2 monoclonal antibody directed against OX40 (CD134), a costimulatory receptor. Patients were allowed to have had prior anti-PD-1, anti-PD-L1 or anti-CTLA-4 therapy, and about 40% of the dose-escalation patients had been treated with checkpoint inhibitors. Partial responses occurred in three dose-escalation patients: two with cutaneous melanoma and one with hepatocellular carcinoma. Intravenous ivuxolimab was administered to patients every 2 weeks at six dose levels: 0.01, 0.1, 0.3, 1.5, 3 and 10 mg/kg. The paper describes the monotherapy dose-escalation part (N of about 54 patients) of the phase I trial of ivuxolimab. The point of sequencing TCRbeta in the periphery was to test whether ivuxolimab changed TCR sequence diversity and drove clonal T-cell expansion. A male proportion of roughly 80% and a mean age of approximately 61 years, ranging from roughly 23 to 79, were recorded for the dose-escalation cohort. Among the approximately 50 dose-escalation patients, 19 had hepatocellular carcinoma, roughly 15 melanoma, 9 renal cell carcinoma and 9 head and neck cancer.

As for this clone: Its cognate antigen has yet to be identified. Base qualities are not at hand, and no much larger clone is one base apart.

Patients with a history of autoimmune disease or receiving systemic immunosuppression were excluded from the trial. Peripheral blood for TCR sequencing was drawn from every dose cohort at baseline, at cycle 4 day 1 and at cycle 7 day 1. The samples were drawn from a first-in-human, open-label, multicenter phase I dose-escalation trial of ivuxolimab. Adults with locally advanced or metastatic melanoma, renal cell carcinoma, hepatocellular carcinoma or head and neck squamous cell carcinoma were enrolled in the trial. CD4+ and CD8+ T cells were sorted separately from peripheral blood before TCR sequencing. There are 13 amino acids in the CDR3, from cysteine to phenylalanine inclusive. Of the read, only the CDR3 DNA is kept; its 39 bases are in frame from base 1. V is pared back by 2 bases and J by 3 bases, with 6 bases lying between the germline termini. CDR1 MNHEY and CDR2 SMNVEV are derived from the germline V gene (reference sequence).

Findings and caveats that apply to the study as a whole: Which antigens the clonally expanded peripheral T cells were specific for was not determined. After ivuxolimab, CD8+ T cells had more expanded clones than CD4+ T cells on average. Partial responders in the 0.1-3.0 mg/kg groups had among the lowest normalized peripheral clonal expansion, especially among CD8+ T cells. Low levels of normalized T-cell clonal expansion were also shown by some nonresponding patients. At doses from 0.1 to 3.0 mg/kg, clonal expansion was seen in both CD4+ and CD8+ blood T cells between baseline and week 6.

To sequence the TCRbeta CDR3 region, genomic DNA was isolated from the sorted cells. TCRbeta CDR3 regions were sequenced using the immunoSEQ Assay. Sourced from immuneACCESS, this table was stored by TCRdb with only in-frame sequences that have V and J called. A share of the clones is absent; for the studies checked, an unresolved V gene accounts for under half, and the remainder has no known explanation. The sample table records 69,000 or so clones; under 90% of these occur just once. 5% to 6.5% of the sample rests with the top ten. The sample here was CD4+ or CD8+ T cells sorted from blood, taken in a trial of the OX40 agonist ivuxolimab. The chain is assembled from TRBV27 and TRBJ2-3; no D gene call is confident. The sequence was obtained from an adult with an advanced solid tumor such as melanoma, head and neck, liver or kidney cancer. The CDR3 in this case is CASSLKRTDTQYF. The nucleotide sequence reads TGTGCCAGCAGTTTAAAGAGGACAGATACGCAGTATTTT.